A single sample gave rise to the 14 T cell receptor beta chains below, sequenced in a study of vaccination and CD4 T cells after COVID-19. For these receptors, no antigen is known. An Oncomine TCR Beta short-read assay was used to sequence the DNA from cultured CD4+ T cells. TCRdb redid the calling of the PCR reads with MiXCR, one entry per CDR3 protein. The sample comprises under 15,000 distinct CDR3 sequences, around 55% of which are singletons, and 8% to 9.5% rests with the top ten. Treatment here: 10-day PBMC culture with coronavirus spike peptide pools or control peptides (ViraFEST assay). Sample: CD4+ T cells from blood, cultured in vitro. These receptors came from a human donor who had recovered from COVID-19.

J is TRBJ2-1 and V is TRBV24-1; weak D call: TRBD2 (5 bases). The CDR3 sequence is 11 residues long. The germline V gene encodes CDR1 KGHDR and CDR2 SFDVKD. V gave up 4 bases and J gave up 10 bases, with 7 bases separating them. CDR3 protein: CATSERGEQFF. The DNA for the CDR3 is TGTGCCACCAGTGAACGCGGGGAGCAGTTCTTC.

This clonotype was recorded a few times. This sequence joins TRBV2 and TRBJ2-3, with D possibly matching TRBD1 (7 bases). The germline gives CDR1 SNHLY, CDR2 FYNNEI. V lost 8 bases to trimming and J lost 4 bases, with 16 bases between them. This CDR3 comprises 14 residues. CDR3 nucleotides: TGTGCCAGCGCCTCCCCAGGGGGGCCAGATACGCAGTATTTT. It translates to CASASPGGPDTQYF.

The chain carries TRBV2 and TRBJ1-1, with 7 bases matching TRBD1. V lost 7 bases to trimming and J lost 3 bases; unmatched junction nucleotides: 11. The CDR3 is made up of 15 amino acids. Germline lookup yields CDR1 SNHLY and CDR2 FYNNEI. Written as DNA, the CDR3 is TGTGCCAGCACGAATCAGGGGGTTGGGGACACTGAAGCTTTCTTT. It codes for CASTNQGVGDTEAFF.

The chain recombines TRBV28 with TRBJ1-5; D remains unclear. V was cut by 6 bases and J by 0 bases, with 9 bases left in between. CDR1 and CDR2 from the germline V gene are MDHEN and SYDVKM. This CDR3 is built from 14 residues. CDR3 region: CASRGTNSNQPQHF. CDR3 DNA: TGTGCCAGCAGGGGTACTAATAGCAATCAGCCCCAGCATTTT.

This clonotype was observed once. The chain links TRBV12-3 or TRBV12-4 to TRBJ2-1, with 10 bases that match TRBD1. This CDR3 is 15 amino acids long. Trimming removed 6 bases from V and 7 bases from J; junction bases left unmatched: 9. The chain's CDR3 is CASRPDRGRWNEQFF. The CDR3 DNA reads TGTGCCAGCAGACCCGACAGGGGGCGCTGGAATGAGCAGTTCTTC.

The rearrangement joins TRBV19 to TRBJ1-2; D gene uncertain. The CDR3 spans 13 residues. V lost 3 bases to trimming and J lost 1 base, with 6 bases between them. Germline V gene sequence: CDR1 LNHDA, CDR2 SQIVND (reference sequence). The CDR3 sequence is CASSIRDNYGYTF. CDR3 DNA: TGTGCCAGTAGTATCCGGGATAACTATGGCTACACCTTC.

The chain is built from TRBV12-3 or TRBV12-4 and TRBJ1-5; D perhaps matches TRBD1 (6 bases). The CDR3 has 15 amino acids. V was clipped by 6 bases and J by 0 bases, with 12 bases between them. The CDR3: CASRSQGTSNQPQHF. In DNA, the CDR3 is TGTGCCAGCAGGTCTCAGGGGACTAGCAATCAGCCCCAGCATTTT.

V is TRBV6-2 or TRBV6-3 and J is TRBJ1-2; 7 bases line up with TRBD1. The CDR3 is made up of 11 amino acids. J was trimmed by 8 bases and V by 8 bases; bases with no gene match: 5. Germline V gene lookup returns CDR1 MNHEY and CDR2 SVGEGT. CDR3 sequence: CASRNRGGYTF. CDR3 bases: TGTGCCAGCCGGAACAGGGGCGGCTACACCTTC.

There are a few counts of this clonotype. The rearrangement joins TRBV19 to TRBJ2-3; D might be TRBD2 (7 bases). The CDR3 has 17 residues. Looked up from germline, CDR1 is LNHDA and CDR2 is SQIVND (reference sequence). Trimming shortened V by 5 bases and J by 5 bases, and 23 bases separated the two germline ends. CDR3 sequence reads: CASSARGGASDGDTQYF. CDR3 DNA: TGTGCCAGTAGTGCTCGAGGGGGGGCTTCCGATGGAGATACGCAGTATTTT.

A word on this clonotype: An end of the junction differs from the germline gene, which may be a read error. J is TRBJ2-3 and V is TRBV10-3; 14 nucleotides match TRBD2. This CDR3 has 15 residues. CDR1 and CDR2 (germline): ENHRY, SYGVKD. CDR3 region: CASSVTSGGADTQYF. The CDR3 DNA is TGTGCCAGCAGTGTGACTAGCGGGGGGGCCGATACGCAGTATTTT.

The V and J genes are TRBV2 and TRBJ2-3; 10 bases map to TRBD2. Trimming removed 0 bases from V and 1 base from J; junction bases left unmatched: 4. Germline V gene sequence: CDR1 SNHLY, CDR2 FYNNEI. The CDR3 length is 17 residues. The CDR3 region has the DNA TGTGCCAGCAGTGAAGCTATGCTAGCGGGGGGCACAGATACGCAGTATTTT. Translating gives CASSEAMLAGGTDTQYF.

This clonotype appeared a few times. This chain joins TRBV6-1 and TRBJ2-1, with D possibly TRBD2 on 6 matching bases. The germline gives CDR1 MNHNS, CDR2 SASEGT. Trimming removed 9 bases at V and 6 bases at J, with 15 bases between. There are 13 residues in the CDR3. CDR3 region: CASGPLASNEQFF. The CDR3 nucleotides read TGTGCCAGTGGGCCCCTAGCGAGCAATGAGCAGTTCTTC.

The chain combines TRBV5-1 with TRBJ2-2, with 10 bases matching TRBD1. CDR3 size: 16 residues. The J segment lost 4 bases and the V segment lost 3 bases, leaving 6 bases of the junction unmatched. Germline loops: CDR1 SGHRS, CDR2 YFSETQ. CDR3: CASSSKRTGGTGELFF. CDR3 sequence (DNA): TGCGCCAGCAGCTCTAAAAGGACAGGGGGCACCGGGGAGCTGTTTTTT.

This clonotype was recorded a few times. The rearrangement links TRBV7-2 to TRBJ2-3; 7 bases line up with TRBD1. The length of the CDR3 is 14 residues. J lost 4 bases, V lost 4 bases, and 5 bases had no gene match. CDR1 and CDR2 (germline): SGHTA, FQGNSA. CDR3 sequence reads: CASSSDRVADTQYF. The DNA of the CDR3 is TGTGCCAGCAGCTCCGACAGGGTGGCAGATACGCAGTATTTT. Full variable domain (outside the CDR3, taken from reference TRBV7-2 and TRBJ2-3): GAGVSQSPSNKVTEKGKDVELRCDPISGHTALYWYRQSLGQGLEFLIYFQGNSAPDKSGLPSDRFSAERTGGSVSTLTIQRTQQEDSAVYLCASSSDRVADTQYFGPGTRLTVL.